This T cell receptor beta chain was sequenced for a study of radiotherapy plus CTLA-4 blockade in lung cancer. TCRdb's table, derived via immunoSEQ multiplex PCR, lists solely in-frame clones and lacks some. The data show around 50,000 clones, about 86% seen once. The length of the CDR3 is 14 residues. Germline V gene sequence: CDR1 KGHSH, CDR2 LQKENI. Between the trimmed V and J ends, which lost 0 bases and 3 bases, there was a span of 7 bases. Sequences were derived from peripheral blood, sampled from a patient treated with radiotherapy plus ipilimumab. The TCR originated in a human donor with non-small cell lung cancer that progressed on radiotherapy plus ipilimumab. Some clones in this sample may be carry-over from other donors' samples. The chain is built from TRBV18 and TRBJ2-3; D not certain. CDR3 amino acids: CASSPPTRTDTQYF. CDR3 nucleotide sequence: TGTGCCAGCTCACCACCGACCAGGACAGATACGCAGTATTTT.